Listed below are T cell receptor beta chains from one sample, sequenced in a study of blood T cell repertoires in COVID-19. Only in-frame clones appear in the TCRdb table, and some are missing; sequencing was by immunoSEQ multiplex PCR. This sample has 150,000 to 200,000 clones, with 75% to 90% found just once. The specimen was peripheral blood. These receptors were collected from a man aged 35-49 years with acute or convalescent COVID-19. Each CDR3 is given with its conserved first and last residue. D genes are given only for firm matches. Some rows have no size entry. The others give once, few or many, or a class for an expanded clone.

V: TRBV7-2; D: TRBD1; J: TRBJ1-1; size: NA; CDR3: CASSYRGPQTTEAFF; DNA: TGTGCCAGCAGCTACAGGGGACCACAAACCACTGAAGCTTTCTTT
V: TRBV7-7; D: NA; J: TRBJ2-5; size: NA; CDR3: CASSPLAQETQYF; DNA: TGTGCTAGCAGCCCCTTAGCGCAAGAGACCCAGTACTTC
V: TRBV6-1; D: NA; J: TRBJ2-7; size: NA; CDR3: CASSPLLSYEQYF; DNA: TGTGCCAGCAGTCCCCTTTTGTCCTACGAGCAGTACTTC
V: TRBV4-2; D: TRBD2; J: TRBJ2-3; size: NA; CDR3: CASSPRTSGGHTDTQYF; DNA: TGTGCCAGCAGCCCTCGGACTAGCGGGGGCCACACAGATACGCAGTATTTT
V: TRBV7-9; D: TRBD1; J: TRBJ2-7; size: NA; CDR3: CASSLAGTGPTYEQYF; DNA: TGTGCCAGCAGCTTAGCTGGGACAGGACCAACTTACGAGCAGTACTTC
V: TRBV5-1; D: TRBD1; J: TRBJ1-1; size: NA; CDR3: CASSLGGTVNTEAFF; DNA: TGCGCCAGCAGCTTGGGAGGGACAGTTAACACTGAAGCTTTCTTT
V: TRBV5-4; D: TRBD2; J: TRBJ2-3; size: NA; CDR3: CASSSRTSSTDTQYF; DNA: TGTGCCAGCAGCTCCCGGACTAGTAGCACAGATACGCAGTATTTT
V: TRBV3-1/TRBV3-2; D: NA; J: TRBJ1-5; size: few; CDR3: CASSQDVSQPQHF; DNA: TGTGCCAGCAGCCAAGACGTATCTCAGCCCCAGCATTTT
V: TRBV9; D: NA; J: TRBJ2-2; size: NA; CDR3: CASSVEDTSTGELFF; DNA: TGTGCCAGCAGCGTAGAAGATACTAGCACCGGGGAGCTGTTTTTT
V: TRBV7-2; D: NA; J: TRBJ1-1; size: NA; CDR3: CASSPSTGNTEAFF; DNA: TGTGCCAGCAGCCCAAGTACGGGGAACACTGAAGCTTTCTTT
V: TRBV30; D: TRBD2; J: TRBJ2-3; size: NA; CDR3: CAWSEGLATDTQYF; DNA: TGTGCCTGGAGTGAGGGACTAGCGACAGATACGCAGTATTTT
V: TRBV4-2; D: NA; J: TRBJ1-3; size: NA; CDR3: CASSQDLRGKENTIYF; DNA: TGTGCCAGCAGCCAAGATCTGAGGGGGAAAGAAAACACCATATATTTT
V: TRBV5-1; D: NA; J: TRBJ2-5; size: NA; CDR3: CASKVGQEETQYF; DNA: TGCGCCAGCAAGGTGGGTCAGGAAGAGACCCAGTACTTC
V: TRBV27; D: TRBD1; J: TRBJ1-6; size: NA; CDR3: CATREGAIPSPLHF; DNA: TGTGCCACCAGGGAGGGGGCGATCCCTTCACCCCTCCACTTT
V: TRBV11-2; D: NA; J: TRBJ1-4; size: NA; CDR3: CASSSDSRRGEKLFF; DNA: TGTGCCAGCAGCTCCGACAGCCGAAGGGGGGAAAAACTGTTTTTT
V: TRBV5-1; D: TRBD1; J: TRBJ1-2; size: NA; CDR3: CASSYNRDRGIGYTF; DNA: TGCGCCAGCAGCTACAACCGGGACAGGGGTATAGGCTACACCTTC
V: TRBV15; D: NA; J: TRBJ2-7; size: few; CDR3: CATSMSRGKGYEQYF; DNA: TGTGCCACCAGCATGAGCAGGGGAAAGGGCTACGAGCAGTACTTC
V: TRBV2; D: NA; J: TRBJ1-5; size: NA; CDR3: CASSESGSYQPQHF; DNA: TGTGCCAGCAGTGAAAGCGGTAGCTATCAGCCCCAGCATTTT
V: TRBV7-9; D: TRBD1; J: TRBJ1-5; size: NA; CDR3: CASSLGQGAASNQPQHF; DNA: TGTGCCAGCAGCCTCGGACAGGGGGCGGCTAGCAATCAGCCCCAGCATTTT
V: TRBV6-5; D: NA; J: TRBJ1-2; size: NA; CDR3: CASVDSYGYTF; DNA: TGTGCCAGCGTGGACAGCTATGGCTACACCTTC
V: TRBV4-1; D: NA; J: TRBJ2-7; size: NA; CDR3: CASSQEAATYEQYF; DNA: TGCGCCAGCAGCCAAGAAGCGGCCACCTACGAGCAGTACTTC
V: TRBV18; D: TRBD2; J: TRBJ2-3; size: NA; CDR3: CASSPRGGQTDTQYF; DNA: TGTGCCAGCTCACCGCGCGGGGGGCAGACAGATACGCAGTATTTT
V: TRBV5-5; D: TRBD1; J: TRBJ1-2; size: NA; CDR3: CASNPDRGRTNYGYTF; DNA: TGTGCCAGCAACCCCGACAGGGGAAGGACTAACTATGGCTACACCTTC
V: TRBV4-2; D: NA; J: TRBJ2-7; size: once; CDR3: CASSQQTRGEQYF; DNA: TGTGCCAGCAGCCAACAAACTAGAGGCGAGCAGTACTTC
V: TRBV19; D: NA; J: TRBJ2-3; size: NA; CDR3: CASSIERLGREGADTQYF; DNA: TGTGCCAGTAGTATAGAGCGATTGGGCAGGGAGGGGGCAGATACGCAGTATTTT